This TCR beta chain was documented in a study of cytomegalovirus exposure and HLA in healthy donors. General study findings and limits: It was only CMV serostatus that was available as immune exposure information. Earlier analysis yielded a pattern in which most TCR beta V segments were productive about 90% or about 30% of the time. Based on reports, TCR beta sequences accurately predicted HLA-A and HLA-B alleles for most subjects.

Concerning this clone itself: Its antigen is not known.

The V gene's germline CDR1 is SGHRS and CDR2 YFSETQ. Trimming removed 2 bases from V and 5 bases from J, with 10 bases in between. This CDR3 has 13 amino acids. Primers: 60 Vbeta forward and 13 Jbeta reverse. Only in-frame clones appear in the TCRdb table, and some are missing; sequencing was by immunoSEQ multiplex PCR. This table holds around 220,000 clones, more than 60% found once. The rearrangement links TRBV5-1 to TRBJ2-5; no clear D. The receptor's source is a woman in her thirties in good health and CMV-seronegative. The sequenced material came from PBMCs. The CDR3 coding sequence is TGCGCCAGCAGCTTCCTCCTTCGGGAGACCCAGTACTTC. Translation: CASSFLLRETQYF.